This T cell receptor (beta chain) originates from a study of blood T cell repertoires in COVID-19. Repertoires were generated with immunoSEQ multiplex PCR, while TCRdb's copy carries only in-frame clones and drops some. Of some 52,000 clones listed, roughly 87% were seen once; the top ten hold about 15%. The source material was peripheral blood. This TCR was recovered from a human donor with active COVID-19. The donor label of this sample is uncertain.

CDR3: CASSRHGDTEAFF. The CDR3 DNA follows: TGTGCCAGCAGTCGACACGGGGACACTGAAGCTTTCTTT. The chain joins TRBV25-1 to TRBJ1-1; D gene ambiguous. The germline V and J ends were trimmed by 5 bases and 3 bases, with 10 bases remaining between them. Germline CDR1 reads MGHDK; CDR2 reads SYGVNS. The CDR3 runs to 13 residues. The variable domain in full, with the rest retrieved from reference TRBV25-1 and TRBJ1-1, is EADIYQTPRYLVIGTGKKITLECSQTMGHDKMYWYQQDPGMELHLIHYSYGVNSTEKGDLSSESTVSRIRTEHFPLTLESARPSHTSQYLCASSRHGDTEAFFGQGTRLTVV.